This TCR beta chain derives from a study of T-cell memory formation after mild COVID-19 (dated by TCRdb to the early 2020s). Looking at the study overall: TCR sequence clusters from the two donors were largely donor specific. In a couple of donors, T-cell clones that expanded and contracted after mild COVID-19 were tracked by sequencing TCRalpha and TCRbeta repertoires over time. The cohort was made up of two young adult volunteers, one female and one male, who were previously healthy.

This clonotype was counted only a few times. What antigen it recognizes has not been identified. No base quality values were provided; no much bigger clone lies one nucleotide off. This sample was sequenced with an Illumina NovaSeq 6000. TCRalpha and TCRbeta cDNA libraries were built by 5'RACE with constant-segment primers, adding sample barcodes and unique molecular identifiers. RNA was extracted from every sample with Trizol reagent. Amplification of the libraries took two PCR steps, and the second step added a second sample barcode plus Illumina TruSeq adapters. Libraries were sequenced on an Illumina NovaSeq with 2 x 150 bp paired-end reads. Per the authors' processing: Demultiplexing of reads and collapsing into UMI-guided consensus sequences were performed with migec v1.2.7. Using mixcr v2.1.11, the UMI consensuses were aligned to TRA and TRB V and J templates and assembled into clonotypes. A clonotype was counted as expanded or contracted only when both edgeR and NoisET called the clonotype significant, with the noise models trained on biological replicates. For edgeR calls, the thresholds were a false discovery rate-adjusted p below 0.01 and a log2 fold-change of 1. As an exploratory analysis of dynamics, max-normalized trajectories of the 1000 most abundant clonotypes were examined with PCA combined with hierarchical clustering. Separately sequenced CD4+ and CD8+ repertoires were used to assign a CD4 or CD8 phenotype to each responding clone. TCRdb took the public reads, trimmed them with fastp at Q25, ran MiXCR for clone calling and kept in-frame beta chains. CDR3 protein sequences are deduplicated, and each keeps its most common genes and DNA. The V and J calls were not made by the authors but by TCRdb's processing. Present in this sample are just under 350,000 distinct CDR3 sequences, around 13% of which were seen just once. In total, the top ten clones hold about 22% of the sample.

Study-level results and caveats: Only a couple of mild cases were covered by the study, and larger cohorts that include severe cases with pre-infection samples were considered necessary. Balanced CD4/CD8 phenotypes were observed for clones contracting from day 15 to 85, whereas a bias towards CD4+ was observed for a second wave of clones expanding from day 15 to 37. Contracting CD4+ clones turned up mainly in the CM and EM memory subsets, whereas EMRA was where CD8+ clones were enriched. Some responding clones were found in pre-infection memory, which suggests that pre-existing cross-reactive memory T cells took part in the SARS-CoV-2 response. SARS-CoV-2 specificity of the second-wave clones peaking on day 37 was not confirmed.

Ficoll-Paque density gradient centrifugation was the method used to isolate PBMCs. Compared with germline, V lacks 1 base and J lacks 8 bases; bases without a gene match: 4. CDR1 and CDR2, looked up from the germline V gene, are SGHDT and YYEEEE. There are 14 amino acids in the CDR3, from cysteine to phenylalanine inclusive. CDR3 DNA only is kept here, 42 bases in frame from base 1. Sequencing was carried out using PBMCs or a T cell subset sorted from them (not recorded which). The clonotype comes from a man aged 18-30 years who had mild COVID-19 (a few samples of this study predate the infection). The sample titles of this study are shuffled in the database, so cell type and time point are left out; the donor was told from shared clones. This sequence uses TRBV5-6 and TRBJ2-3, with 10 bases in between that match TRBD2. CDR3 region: CASSLPSGGVTQYF. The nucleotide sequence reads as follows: TGTGCCAGCAGCTTGCCTAGCGGGGGAGTTACGCAGTATTTT.